The T cell receptor beta chain under discussion was sequenced for a study of PD-1 blockade in classical Hodgkin lymphoma (dated by TCRdb to about 2020). Some background on the complete study: Nivolumab dosing was 3 mg/kg intravenously every 2 weeks, continuing until either disease progression or unacceptable toxicity. To define a peripheral blood immune signature of response to PD-1 blockade in classical Hodgkin lymphoma, the study combined TCR beta sequencing with CyTOF.

Genomic DNA was isolated using the Qiagen DNeasy kit from unsorted PBMCs as well as from negatively selected CD4+ and CD8+ fractions. Using primers that anneal to V and J segments, immunoSEQ multiplex PCR amplified the TCR beta CDR3 regions. Amplification bias was minimized using a synthetic immune receptor repertoire, and residual bias was removed computationally after sequencing. In the paper's pipeline: Custom Python scripts were used to quantify repertoire diversity as the Shannon entropy index. Unsorted, CD4+ and CD8+ repertoires were examined separately, except in combined analyses, for which CD4+ and CD8+ sequences were merged in silico. Clonal expansion was defined as at least a 2-fold frequency increase after treatment relative to C1D1, with a pseudocount of 0.5 for undetected baseline clones. Singleton clones were defined as clones with 0 or 1 copy at C1D1, and non-singleton clones were defined as clones with 2 or more copies. By matching protein sequences in sorted samples from the same patient, clones expanded in unsorted samples were annotated as CD4+, CD8+ or unknown. Wilcoxon tests on paired samples were used to test diversity changes from C1D1 to C4D1. The clones in this table, taken by TCRdb from immuneACCESS, are in-frame only. Not every clone is retained; where verified, under half of the shortfall comes from an unresolved V gene, and the cause of the rest is unknown. V, J and clone size derive from that table, while D and trimming were established from the DNA sequence. The sample includes just under 100,000 clones, with roughly 84% observed a single time. More than 10% of the sample is in the top ten clones.

The intended sense of this specimen's time point label: cycle 1 day 1 (C1D1), immediately before nivolumab initiation. Every trial patient had relapsed following autologous stem cell transplantation, and prior brentuximab vedotin exposure was what differed among cohorts A, B and C. The trial cohort was composed of about 58 patients with relapsed/refractory classical Hodgkin lymphoma, for whom complete response, partial response or progressive disease was recorded as best overall response. Trial patients were treated with single-agent nivolumab in the multi-cohort phase II CheckMate 205 trial. An independent review committee assessed best overall response by applying the 2007 International Working Group response criteria. Trial PBMCs were collected immediately before nivolumab initiation (C1D1) and during therapy at cycle 2 day 1 and cycle 4 day 1. After peripheral blood was drawn into 8 mL Vacutainer Cell Preparation Tubes, PBMCs were isolated by centrifugation and then cryopreserved.

Paper-wide results and their limitations: Patients starting nivolumab less than 1 year after ASCT had lower diversity and were excluded from later analyses to avoid confounding by immune reconstitution. Only a single clinical trial cohort was studied, and what caused the repertoire differences, possibly disease activity or prior therapy, remained undefined. By C4D1, a significant rise was seen in CD4+ TCR diversity but not in CD8+ TCR diversity (p=0.0027 vs p=0.16), and the rise was most apparent among complete responders (p=0.02). Baseline TCR diversity was reported to be lower in newly diagnosed patients than in healthy donors and to be lower still in relapsed/refractory patients. Baseline diversity similar to that of newly diagnosed patients was observed in trial patients achieving complete response, whereas significantly lower diversity was observed in partial responders and progressors.

Notes on this clone: Its antigen is currently not known. Qualities for individual bases were not recorded, and no much larger clone is one base off.

The sample in question was peripheral blood mononuclear cells (PBMCs), obtained at baseline. This sequence was found in a human donor with classical Hodgkin lymphoma.

The nucleotide sequence reads as follows: TGTGCCAGCAAATTGGGAGTCGACAATGAGCAGTTCTTC. It translates to CASKLGVDNEQFF. The sequence joins TRBV2 to TRBJ2-1; D gene: possibly TRBD2, on 5 matching bases. CDR1 SNHLY and CDR2 FYNNEI were looked up in the germline V gene. From its cysteine to its phenylalanine, the CDR3 spans 13 amino acids. Here the CDR3 DNA is all that survives: 39 bases in frame from base 1. Trimming removed 7 bases from V and 5 bases from J, leaving 12 bases between the germline ends.